These 10 T cell receptor beta chains came from one sample sequenced in a study of blood T cell repertoires in COVID-19. The protocol was immunoSEQ multiplex PCR, while the TCRdb copy is restricted to in-frame clones and leaves out a portion. The sample lists about 160,000 clones, around four fifths occurring once. Material for sequencing was peripheral blood. The receptor set was obtained from a human donor in a cohort sampled during active COVID-19.

This chain links TRBV27 with TRBJ1-1, with a possible D match to TRBD1 (6 bases). Germline CDR1 is MNHEY and CDR2 is SMNVEV (reference sequence). This CDR3 spans 14 amino acids. V dropped 5 bases and J dropped 1 base, with 11 bases sitting between them. The CDR3 region has the DNA TGTGCCAGCAGTCCTGGGACAAGGAACACTGAAGCTTTCTTT. It codes for CASSPGTRNTEAFF.

This chain joins TRBV7-2 and TRBJ2-3; maybe TRBD2 (5 bases). V lost 1 base and J lost 4, with 9 bases in between. In germline, CDR1 is SGHTA, CDR2 FQGNSA. The CDR3 is 14 amino acids. The CDR3 DNA sequence: TGTGCCAGCAGCTTAGTAGGGAGATCAGATACGCAGTATTTT. It codes for CASSLVGRSDTQYF. Together with reference TRBV7-2 and TRBJ2-3, the CDR3 gives the full variable domain: GAGVSQSPSNKVTEKGKDVELRCDPISGHTALYWYRQSLGQGLEFLIYFQGNSAPDKSGLPSDRFSAERTGGSVSTLTIQRTQQEDSAVYLCASSLVGRSDTQYFGPGTRLTVL.

This chain connects TRBV19 to TRBJ1-4; 9 positions match TRBD1. Per the germline V gene, CDR1 is LNHDA and CDR2 is SQIVND (reference sequence). The junction had 3 bases not matched to a gene; V was cut back by 4 bases and J by 3 bases. The CDR3 is 15 residues long. The CDR3 protein is CASSTDRGANEKLFF. The CDR3 DNA follows: TGTGCCAGTAGTACGGACAGGGGCGCTAATGAAAAACTGTTTTTT.

V gene TRBV5-1 combines with J gene TRBJ2-3; the D gene is possibly TRBD2 (11 bases). Per the germline V gene, CDR1 is SGHRS and CDR2 is YFSETQ. This CDR3 spans 22 amino acids. Trimming took 1 base from V and 2 from J, leaving 32 bases between them. This CDR3 reads CASSLTTGTGESSGRSTDTQYF. The CDR3, as DNA: TGCGCCAGCAGCTTGACTACCGGGACAGGGGAATCTAGCGGGAGGTCCACAGATACGCAGTATTTT.

The CDR3 spells CASSLVARRGLRTDTQYF. CDR3 DNA sequence: TGTGCCAGCAGTTTAGTCGCCCGGCGGGGGCTCCGCACAGATACGCAGTATTTT. The genes are TRBV28 and TRBJ2-3, with D perhaps TRBD2 (7 bases). V was trimmed by 2 bases and J by 1 base, leaving 19 bases between them. The length of the CDR3 is 18 residues. Germline-derived CDR1 and CDR2 are MDHEN and SYDVKM.

This clone is a singleton in its sample. V gene TRBV5-6 combines with J gene TRBJ2-1, with D possibly TRBD2 on 6 matching bases. Looked up from germline, CDR1 is SGHDT and CDR2 is YYEEEE. V lost 2 bases to trimming and J lost 6 bases, with 9 bases between them. This CDR3 comprises 13 residues. Written as DNA, the CDR3 is TGTGCCAGCAGCTTCGGGACTCTCAATGAGCAGTTCTTC. Translating gives CASSFGTLNEQFF.

The chain couples TRBV18 to TRBJ2-5; possible D gene TRBD1, 5 bases. The CDR3 spans 13 residues. In germline, CDR1 is KGHSH, CDR2 LQKENI. V dropped 6 bases and J dropped 2 bases, with 10 bases sitting between them. CDR3 protein: CASSPRQQETQYF. In DNA form, the CDR3 reads TGTGCCAGCTCCCCGAGACAGCAAGAGACCCAGTACTTC.

About this clone itself: Other nucleotide sequences in the sample specify the same CDR3. The chain couples TRBV12-3 or TRBV12-4 to TRBJ2-1; tentatively, D is TRBD2 (5 bases). This CDR3 has 11 amino acids. Trimming shortened V by 6 bases and J by 7 bases, and 7 bases separated the two germline ends. The CDR3 loop reads CASRGGNEQFF. In DNA, the CDR3 is TGTGCCAGCAGGGGCGGGAATGAGCAGTTCTTC.

This chain connects TRBV9 to TRBJ1-3; D is undetermined. Trimming removed 4 bases from V and 0 bases from J, with 11 bases in between. The CDR3 has 15 amino acids. Germline CDR1 reads SGDLS; CDR2 reads YYNGEE. The CDR3 DNA is TGTGCCAGCAGCTTTGACACAAGCTCTGGAAACACCATATATTTT. Translating gives CASSFDTSSGNTIYF.

This clone was detected only a few times. The chain joins TRBV30 to TRBJ2-2, with a tentative D call TRBD2 (6 bases). Germline V CDR1 and CDR2: GTSNPN, SVGIG (reference sequence). CDR3 length: 14 amino acids. The V end was cut by 5 bases, the J end by 8 bases, with 18 bases between. CDR3 sequence: CAWRRDLPRGELFF. In nucleotides, the CDR3 is TGTGCCTGGCGAAGGGACTTACCTAGGGGGGAGCTGTTTTTT.